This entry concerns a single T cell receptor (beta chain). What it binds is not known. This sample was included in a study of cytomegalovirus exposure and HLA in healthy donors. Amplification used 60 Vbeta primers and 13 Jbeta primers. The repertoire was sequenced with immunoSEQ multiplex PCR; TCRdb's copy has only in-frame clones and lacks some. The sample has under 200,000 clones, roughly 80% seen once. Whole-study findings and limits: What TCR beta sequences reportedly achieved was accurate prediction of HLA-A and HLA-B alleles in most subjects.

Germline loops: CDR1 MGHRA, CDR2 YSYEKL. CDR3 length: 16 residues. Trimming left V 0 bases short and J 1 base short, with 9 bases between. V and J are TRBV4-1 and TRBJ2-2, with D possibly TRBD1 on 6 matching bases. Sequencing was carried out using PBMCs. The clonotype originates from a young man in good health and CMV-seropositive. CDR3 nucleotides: TGCGCCAGCAGCCAAGAGGGCAGGGGGAACACCGGGGAGCTGTTTTTT. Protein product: CASSQEGRGNTGELFF.